The rows below give T cell receptor beta chains drawn from one sample of a study of blood T cell repertoires in COVID-19. Produced via immunoSEQ multiplex PCR; TCRdb's table is partial and in-frame only. The table includes approximately 360,000 clones, more than 75% detected once. Sample: PBMCs or T cells enriched from blood (not recorded which). Receptor source: a woman in her thirties with acute COVID-19. Each CDR3 is given with its conserved first and last residue. D genes are given only for firm matches.

TRBV29-1	TRBJ1-2	.	CSAERRSSGGYTF
TRBV7-8	TRBJ2-7	.	CASSLTSPGSYEQYF
TRBV7-2	TRBJ2-7	TRBD1	CASSSGQGRNEQYF
TRBV30	TRBJ1-5	.	CAWSLESQPQHF
TRBV7-9	TRBJ1-2	.	CASSFRGGELDGYTF
TRBV18	TRBJ1-5	.	CASSRGTNQPQHF
TRBV5-6	TRBJ2-7	TRBD1	CASSRTGRTYEQYF
TRBV2	TRBJ2-3	.	CASSAAGLGDTQYF
TRBV29-1	TRBJ1-1	TRBD1	CSVVPVTGSYTEAFF
TRBV10-3	TRBJ1-4	TRBD1	CAISERQGSEKLFF
TRBV25-1	TRBJ1-2	TRBD1	CASSETGIPKAYGYTF
TRBV19	TRBJ1-5	TRBD1	CASSGRGLGNQPQHF
TRBV7-3	TRBJ2-3	.	CASSSSSTDTQYF
TRBV29-1	TRBJ2-7	TRBD2	CSVERDGYEQYF
TRBV15	TRBJ1-5	.	CATSDRPGTLHQPQHF
TRBV7-2	TRBJ2-5	.	CASSRLQAGQETQYF
TRBV30	TRBJ1-1	.	CAWIWARVTNTEAFF
TRBV9	TRBJ1-3	.	CASSVVAATSGNTIYF
TRBV19	TRBJ2-1	.	CASTGNSYNEQFF
TRBV24-1	TRBJ2-2	TRBD2	CATSDRGLTSNTGELFF
TRBV19	TRBJ2-7	.	CASSPGQPYEQYF
TRBV5-5	TRBJ1-1	.	CASSLFGQNTEAFF